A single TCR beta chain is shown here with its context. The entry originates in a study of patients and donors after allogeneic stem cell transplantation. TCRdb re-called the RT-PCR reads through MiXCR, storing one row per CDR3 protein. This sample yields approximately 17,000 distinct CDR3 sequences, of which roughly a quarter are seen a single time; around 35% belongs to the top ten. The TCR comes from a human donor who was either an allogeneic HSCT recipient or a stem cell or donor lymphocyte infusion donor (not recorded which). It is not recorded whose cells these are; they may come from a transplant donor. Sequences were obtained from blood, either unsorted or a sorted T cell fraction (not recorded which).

The DNA for the CDR3 is TGTGCCAGCAGTTTAGCCCAGGGATATTCACCCCTCCACTTT. Its protein product is CASSLAQGYSPLHF. V and J are TRBV12-3 or TRBV12-4 and TRBJ1-6; D possibly corresponds to TRBD1 (5 bases). V was pared by 0 bases and J by 8 bases, with 8 bases between. The CDR3 is made up of 14 amino acids.